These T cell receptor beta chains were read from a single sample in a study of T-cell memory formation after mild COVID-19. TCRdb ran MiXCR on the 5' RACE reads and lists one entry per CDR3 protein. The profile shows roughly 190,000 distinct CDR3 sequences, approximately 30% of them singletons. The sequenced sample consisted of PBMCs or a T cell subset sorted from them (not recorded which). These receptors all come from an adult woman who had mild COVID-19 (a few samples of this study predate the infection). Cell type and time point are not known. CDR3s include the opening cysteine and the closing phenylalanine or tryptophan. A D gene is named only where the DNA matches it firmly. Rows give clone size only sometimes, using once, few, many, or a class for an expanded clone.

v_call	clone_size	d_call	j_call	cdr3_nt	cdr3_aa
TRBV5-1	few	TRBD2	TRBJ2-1	TGCGCCAGCAGCCCGACATTGACTAGCGGGAGTATCAATGAGCAGTTCTTC	CASSPTLTSGSINEQFF
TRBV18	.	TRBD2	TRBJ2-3	TGTGCCAGCTCTAGCGGGAGCACAGATACGCAGTATTTT	CASSSGSTDTQYF
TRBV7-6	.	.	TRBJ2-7	TGTGCCAGCAGCTTAGTTTTTAAGGGTGGCGAGCAGTACTTC	CASSLVFKGGEQYF
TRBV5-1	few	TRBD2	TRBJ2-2	TGCGCCAGCAGCTTGGGACTAGCGGGACCCACCGGGGAGCTGTTTTTT	CASSLGLAGPTGELFF
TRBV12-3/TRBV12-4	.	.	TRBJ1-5	TGTGCCAGCAGAACTAACTCGGGCAGGGTTCGTCAGCCCCAGCATTTT	CASRTNSGRVRQPQHF
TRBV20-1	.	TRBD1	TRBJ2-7	TGCAGTGCTTCGGACAGGTTGTACGAGCAGTACTTC	CSASDRLYEQYF
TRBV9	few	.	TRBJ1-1	TGTGCCAGCAGCGTAGAGGTCCGGAACACTGAAGCTTTCTTT	CASSVEVRNTEAFF
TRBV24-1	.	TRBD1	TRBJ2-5	TGTGCCACCAGTGACCCCGGACAGGGGGGTTTTCAAGAGACCCAGTACTTC	CATSDPGQGGFQETQYF
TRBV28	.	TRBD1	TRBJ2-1	TGTGCCAGCATCCCCGGGACAGCCTACAATGAGCAGTTCTTC	CASIPGTAYNEQFF
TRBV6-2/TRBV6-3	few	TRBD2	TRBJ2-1	TGTGCCAGCAGTTACCTCCCCGGGACTAGCGCCTCCTACAATGAGCAGTTCTTC	CASSYLPGTSASYNEQFF
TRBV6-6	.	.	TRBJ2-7	TGTGCCAGCAGCTTTGGCGCAGCGTCCTACGAGCAGTACTTC	CASSFGAASYEQYF
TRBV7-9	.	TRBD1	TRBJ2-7	TGTGCCAGCAGCGCCGGGACAGGGGGCCTTCGCGAGCAGTACTTC	CASSAGTGGLREQYF
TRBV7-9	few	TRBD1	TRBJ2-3	TGTGCCAGCAGCACCGGACAGGCAGATACGCAGTATTTT	CASSTGQADTQYF
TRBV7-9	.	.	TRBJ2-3	TGTGCCAGCAGCTTACTAGGGACCACAGATACGCAGTATTTT	CASSLLGTTDTQYF
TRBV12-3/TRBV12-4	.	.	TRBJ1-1	TGTGCCAGCAGTCGAGGGTCGCGGGAGGGCACTGAAGCTTTCTTT	CASSRGSREGTEAFF
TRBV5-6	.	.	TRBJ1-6	TGTGCCAGCAGCTTGGAGGGGCCCCTCCACTTT	CASSLEGPLHF
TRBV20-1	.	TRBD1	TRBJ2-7	TGCAGTGCTCCGCATGACAGGGTTTCCTACGAGCAGTACTTC	CSAPHDRVSYEQYF
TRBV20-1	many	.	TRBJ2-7	TGCAGTGCTAGAGACCCGGCCGGTGGCGGTTCCTACGAGCAGTACTTC	CSARDPAGGGSYEQYF
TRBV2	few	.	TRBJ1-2	TGTGCCAGCAGTGGGGGGGAGGCGCATGGCTACACCTTC	CASSGGEAHGYTF
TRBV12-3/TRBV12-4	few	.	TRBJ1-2	TGTGCCAGCAGTTCCCCGCAAGGTGGCTACACCTTC	CASSSPQGGYTF
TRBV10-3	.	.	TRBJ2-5	TGTGCCATCAGTGACCCGGGAGCCACTTGGGAGACCCAGTACTTC	CAISDPGATWETQYF
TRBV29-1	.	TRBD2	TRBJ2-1	TGCAGCGTCGCGGGACTAGCGGGGGGATTTTCCTACAATGAGCAGTTCTTC	CSVAGLAGGFSYNEQFF
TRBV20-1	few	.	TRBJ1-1	TGCAGTGCGAAAAACAGGAACGGGGACACTGAAGCTTTCTTT	CSAKNRNGDTEAFF
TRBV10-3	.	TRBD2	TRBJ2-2	TGTGCCATCAGTGAGACTAGCGGGGCGAACACCGGGGAGCTGTTTTTT	CAISETSGANTGELFF
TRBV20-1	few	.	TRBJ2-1	TGCAGTGCGCAACTAGTCCATGAGCAGTTCTTC	CSAQLVHEQFF
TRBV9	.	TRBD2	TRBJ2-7	TGTGCCAGCAGCGGGACTAGCGGGATCTACGAGCAGTACTTC	CASSGTSGIYEQYF
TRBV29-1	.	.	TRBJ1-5	TGCAGCGTTGAAGGGCTTGACAGCGAATTAGACAATCAGCCCCAGCATTTT	CSVEGLDSELDNQPQHF
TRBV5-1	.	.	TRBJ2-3	TGCGCCAGCAGCTCCGCGGTCCACTCCAGCACAGATACGCAGTATTTT	CASSSAVHSSTDTQYF
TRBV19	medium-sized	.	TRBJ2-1	TGTGCCAGTAGTAAAGGGGGTGACTACAATGAGCAGTTCTTC	CASSKGGDYNEQFF
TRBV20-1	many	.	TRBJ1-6	TGCAGTGCTAGTCACGTAGATAATTCACCCCTCCACTTT	CSASHVDNSPLHF
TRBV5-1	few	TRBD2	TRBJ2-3	TGCGCCAGCAGTCATCCCAGGCGGGAGGGCACAGATACGCAGTATTTT	CASSHPRREGTDTQYF
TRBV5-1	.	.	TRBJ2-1	TGCGCCAGCAGCTTGGTTGGAGACAGGATTAATGAGCAGTTCTTC	CASSLVGDRINEQFF
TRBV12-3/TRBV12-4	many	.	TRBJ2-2	TGTGCCAGCAGTTTAAACGGGGTAAACACCGGGGAGCTGTTTTTT	CASSLNGVNTGELFF
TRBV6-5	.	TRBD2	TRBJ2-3	TGTGCCAGCAGTTCCCGTTGGGGGGGAGGGCACGAAGATACGCAGTATTTT	CASSSRWGGGHEDTQYF
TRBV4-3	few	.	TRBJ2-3	TGCGCCAGCAGCCAAGAGATACAAGGGGCAGATACGCAGTATTTT	CASSQEIQGADTQYF
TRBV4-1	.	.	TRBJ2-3	TGCGCCAGCAGCCAAGAGGAGGGAGCTCATACGCAGTATTTT	CASSQEEGAHTQYF
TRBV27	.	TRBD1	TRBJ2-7	TGTGCCAGCAGTTCGACAGGGGGGCAGTACTTC	CASSSTGGQYF
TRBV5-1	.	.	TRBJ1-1	TGCGCCAGCAGCTCCGGGACTGGGAACACTGAAGTTTTCTTT	CASSSGTGNTEVFF
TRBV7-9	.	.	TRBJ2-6	TGTGCCAGCAGCTTAGTAGGGATAGCCTCTGGGGCCAACGTCCTGACTTTC	CASSLVGIASGANVLTF
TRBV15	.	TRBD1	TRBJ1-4	TGTGCCACCAGCAGAGGAAGCGAGTCGACAGGGTTGTTTTTT	CATSRGSESTGLFF
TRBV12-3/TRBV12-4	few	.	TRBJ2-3	TGTGCCAGCTCCTCTTTGTTCACAGATACGCAGTATTTT	CASSSLFTDTQYF
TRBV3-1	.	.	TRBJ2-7	TGTGCCAGCAGCCCAGGGACCGAACACTACGAGCAGTACTTC	CASSPGTEHYEQYF
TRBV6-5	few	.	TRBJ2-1	TGTGCCAGCAGTTACGGGTCTGATAGGTCCAATGAGCAGTTCTTC	CASSYGSDRSNEQFF
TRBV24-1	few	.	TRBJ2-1	TGTGCCACCAGGGAAGCCAGCCGCGATCCCGCGGGTGAGCAGTTCTTC	CATREASRDPAGEQFF
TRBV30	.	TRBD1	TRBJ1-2	TGTGCCTGGAGCAGACAGGGTAACTATGGCTACACCTTC	CAWSRQGNYGYTF
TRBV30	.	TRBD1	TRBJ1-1	TGTGCCTGGAGTCTGGGACAGGGGGCAGTGAACACTGAAGCTTTCTTT	CAWSLGQGAVNTEAFF
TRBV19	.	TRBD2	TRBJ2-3	TGTGCCAGTAGCCGTACAGCGGGAGGGAGGACAGATACGCAGTATTTT	CASSRTAGGRTDTQYF
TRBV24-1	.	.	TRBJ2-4	TGTGCCACCAGTGGGTGGGGCAAAAACATTCAGTACTTC	CATSGWGKNIQYF
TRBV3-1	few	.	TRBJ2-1	TGTGCCAGCAGCCATTACGGTTACAATGAGCAGTTCTTC	CASSHYGYNEQFF
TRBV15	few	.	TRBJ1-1	TGTGCCACCAGCAGAGATCGGGGGATGAGAACTGAAGCTTTCTTT	CATSRDRGMRTEAFF
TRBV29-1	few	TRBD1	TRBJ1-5	TGCAGCGTTGAGGGACAGGCGAATCAGCCCCAGCATTTT	CSVEGQANQPQHF
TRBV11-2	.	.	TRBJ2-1	TGTGCCAGCAGACCTCCTGCGGGGCTGGGGCGCTCCTACAATGAGCAGTTCTTC	CASRPPAGLGRSYNEQFF
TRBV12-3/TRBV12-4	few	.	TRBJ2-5	TGTGCCAGCAGTTTTCGGACAGAGGCGGAGACCCAGTACTTC	CASSFRTEAETQYF
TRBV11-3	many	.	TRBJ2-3	TGTGCCAGCAGCTCCCCTAGCAGGGCCGATACGCAGTATTTT	CASSSPSRADTQYF
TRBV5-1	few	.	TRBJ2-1	TGCGCCAGCAGCTTGGGGATAGCGATGGATGAGCAGTTCTTC	CASSLGIAMDEQFF
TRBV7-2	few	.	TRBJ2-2	TGTGCCAGCAGCTTAGTCCCGGGCACGAACACCGGGGAGCTGTTTTTT	CASSLVPGTNTGELFF